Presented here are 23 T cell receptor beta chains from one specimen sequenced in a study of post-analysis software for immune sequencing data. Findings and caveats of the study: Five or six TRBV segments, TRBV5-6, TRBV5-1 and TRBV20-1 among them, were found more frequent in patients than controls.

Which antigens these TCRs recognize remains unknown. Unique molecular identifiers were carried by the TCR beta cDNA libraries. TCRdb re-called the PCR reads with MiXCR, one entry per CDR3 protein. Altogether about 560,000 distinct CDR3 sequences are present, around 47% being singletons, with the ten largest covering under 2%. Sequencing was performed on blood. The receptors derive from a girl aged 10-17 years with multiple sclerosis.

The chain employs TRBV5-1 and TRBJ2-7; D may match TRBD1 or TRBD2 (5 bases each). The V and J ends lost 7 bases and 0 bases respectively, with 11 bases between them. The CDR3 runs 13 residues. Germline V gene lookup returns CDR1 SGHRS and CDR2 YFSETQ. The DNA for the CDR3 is TGCGCCAGCCGACGGGGCAGCTCCTACGAGCAGTACTTC. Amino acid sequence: CASRRGSSYEQYF.

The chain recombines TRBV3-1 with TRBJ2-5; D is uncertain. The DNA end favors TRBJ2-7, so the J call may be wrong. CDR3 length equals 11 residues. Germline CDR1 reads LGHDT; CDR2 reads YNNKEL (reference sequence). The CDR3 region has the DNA TGTGCCAGCAGCCACCTCCACGAGCAGTACTTC. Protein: CASSHLHEQYF.

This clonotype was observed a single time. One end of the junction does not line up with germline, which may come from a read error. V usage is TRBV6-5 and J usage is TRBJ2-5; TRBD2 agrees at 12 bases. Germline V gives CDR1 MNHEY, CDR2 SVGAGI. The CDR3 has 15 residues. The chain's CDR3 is CVSSYPGLAGETQYF. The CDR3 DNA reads TGTGTCAGCAGTTACCCGGGACTAGCGGGAGAGACCCAGTACTTC.

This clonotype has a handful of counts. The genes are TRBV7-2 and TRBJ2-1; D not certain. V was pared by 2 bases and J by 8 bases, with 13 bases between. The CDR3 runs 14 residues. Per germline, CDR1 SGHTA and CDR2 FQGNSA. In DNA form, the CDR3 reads TGTGCCAGCAGCTTACAGCCCAGTAGTGATGAGCAGTTCTTC. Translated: CASSLQPSSDEQFF.

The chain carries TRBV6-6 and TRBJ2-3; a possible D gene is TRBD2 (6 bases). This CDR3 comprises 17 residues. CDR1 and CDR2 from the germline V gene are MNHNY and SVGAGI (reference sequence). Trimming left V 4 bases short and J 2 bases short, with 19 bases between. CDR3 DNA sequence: TGTGCCAGCAGTTCCCCGACGGGAGAGCTAAACACAGATACGCAGTATTTT. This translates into CASSSPTGELNTDTQYF.

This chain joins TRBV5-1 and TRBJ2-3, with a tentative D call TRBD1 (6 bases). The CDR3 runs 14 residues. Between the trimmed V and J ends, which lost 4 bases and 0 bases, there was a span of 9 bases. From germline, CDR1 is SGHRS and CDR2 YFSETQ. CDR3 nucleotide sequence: TGCGCCAGCAGCAAGGGGGTTAGCACAGATACGCAGTATTTT. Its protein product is CASSKGVSTDTQYF. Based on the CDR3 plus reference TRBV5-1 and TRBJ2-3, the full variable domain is KAGVTQTPRYLIKTRGQQVTLSCSPISGHRSVSWYQQTPGQGLQFLFEYFSETQRNKGNFPGRFSGRQFSNSRSEMNVSTLELGDSALYLCASSKGVSTDTQYFGPGTRLTVL.

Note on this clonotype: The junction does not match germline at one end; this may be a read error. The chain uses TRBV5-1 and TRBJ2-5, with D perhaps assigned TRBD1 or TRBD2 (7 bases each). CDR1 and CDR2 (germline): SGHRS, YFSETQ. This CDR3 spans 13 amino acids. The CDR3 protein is CASSRGGQGTQYF. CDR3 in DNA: TGCGCCAGCTCCAGGGGGGGCCAAGGGACCCAGTACTTC.

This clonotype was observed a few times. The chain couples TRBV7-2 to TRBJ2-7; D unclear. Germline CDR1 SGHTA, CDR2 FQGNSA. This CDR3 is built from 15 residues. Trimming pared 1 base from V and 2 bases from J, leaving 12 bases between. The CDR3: CASSLVGQAAYEQYF. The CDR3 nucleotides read TGTGCCAGCAGCTTAGTTGGTCAGGCAGCCTACGAGCAGTACTTC.

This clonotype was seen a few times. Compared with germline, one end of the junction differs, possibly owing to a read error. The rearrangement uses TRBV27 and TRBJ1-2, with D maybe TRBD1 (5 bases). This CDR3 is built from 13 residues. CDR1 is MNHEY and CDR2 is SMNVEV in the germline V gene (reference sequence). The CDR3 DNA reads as TGTGCCAGCAGTTCGGGACCCAACTATGGCTGCACCTTC. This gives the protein CASSSGPNYGCTF.

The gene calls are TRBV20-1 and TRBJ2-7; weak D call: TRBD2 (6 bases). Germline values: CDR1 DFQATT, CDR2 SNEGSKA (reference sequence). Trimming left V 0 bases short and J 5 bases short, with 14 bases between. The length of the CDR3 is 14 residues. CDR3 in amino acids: CSAREAGTGDEQYF. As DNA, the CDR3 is TGCAGTGCTAGAGAGGCCGGGACGGGGGACGAGCAGTACTTC.

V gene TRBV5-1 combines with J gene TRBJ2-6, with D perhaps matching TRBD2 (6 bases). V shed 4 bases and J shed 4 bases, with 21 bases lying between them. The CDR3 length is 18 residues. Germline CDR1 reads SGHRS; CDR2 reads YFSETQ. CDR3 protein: CASSTRGDLRAGANVLTF. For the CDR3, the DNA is TGCGCCAGCAGCACTCGCGGGGATCTCAGGGCCGGGGCCAACGTCCTGACTTTC.

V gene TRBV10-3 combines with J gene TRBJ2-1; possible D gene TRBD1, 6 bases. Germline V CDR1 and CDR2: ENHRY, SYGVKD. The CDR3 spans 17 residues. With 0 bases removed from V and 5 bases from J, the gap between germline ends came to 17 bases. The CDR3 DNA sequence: TGTGCCATCAGTGAGTCCGCTGCCTCAGGGGACCACAATGAGCAGTTCTTC. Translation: CAISESAASGDHNEQFF.

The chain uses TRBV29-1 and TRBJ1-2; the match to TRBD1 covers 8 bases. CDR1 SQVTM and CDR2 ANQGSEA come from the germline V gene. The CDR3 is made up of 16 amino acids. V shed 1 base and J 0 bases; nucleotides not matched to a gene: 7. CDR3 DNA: TGCAGCGTTGAAGTCCCAGGGGGCCGGACTAACTATGGCTACACCTTC. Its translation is CSVEVPGGRTNYGYTF.

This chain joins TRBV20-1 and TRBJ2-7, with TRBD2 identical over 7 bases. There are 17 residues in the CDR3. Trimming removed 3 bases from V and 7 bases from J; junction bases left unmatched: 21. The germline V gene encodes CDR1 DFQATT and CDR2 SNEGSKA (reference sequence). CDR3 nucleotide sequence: TGCAGTGCTAGCGCATTTTTGACTGGCGGGGGAAGGCGAGAGCAGTACTTC. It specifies CSASAFLTGGGRREQYF.

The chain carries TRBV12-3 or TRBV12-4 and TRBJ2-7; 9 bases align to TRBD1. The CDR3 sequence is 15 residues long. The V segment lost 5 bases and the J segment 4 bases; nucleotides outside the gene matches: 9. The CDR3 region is CASSGDRALGYEQYF. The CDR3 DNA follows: TGTGCCAGCAGTGGGGACAGGGCCTTAGGATACGAGCAGTACTTC.

CDR3 DNA: TGTGCCAGCAGGCCGGGACAGGGCCGGGGCTATGGCTACACCTTC. It specifies CASRPGQGRGYGYTF. V gene TRBV12-3 or TRBV12-4 combines with J gene TRBJ1-2; 9 bases match TRBD1. The CDR3 is 15 amino acids. V lost 6 bases, J lost 4 bases, and 9 bases stayed unmatched.

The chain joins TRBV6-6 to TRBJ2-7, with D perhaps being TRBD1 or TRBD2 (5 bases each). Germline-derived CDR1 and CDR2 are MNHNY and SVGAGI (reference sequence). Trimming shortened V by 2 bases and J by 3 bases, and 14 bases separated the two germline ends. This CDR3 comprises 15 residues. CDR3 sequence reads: CASSYGSRQFYEQYF. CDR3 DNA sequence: TGTGCCAGCAGTTACGGGAGCAGACAGTTCTACGAGCAGTACTTC.

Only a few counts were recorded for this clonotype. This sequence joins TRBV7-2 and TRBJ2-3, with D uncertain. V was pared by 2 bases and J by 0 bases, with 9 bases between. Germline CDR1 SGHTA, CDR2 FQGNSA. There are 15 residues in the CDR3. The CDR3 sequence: CASSLITASTDTQYF. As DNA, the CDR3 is TGTGCCAGCAGCTTAATAACTGCTAGCACAGATACGCAGTATTTT.

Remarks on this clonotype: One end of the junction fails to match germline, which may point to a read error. Written as DNA, the CDR3 is TGTACCAGCTCACCTGTCCAGCTAGATACGCAGTATTTT. This gives the protein CTSSPVQLDTQYF. This chain joins TRBV18 and TRBJ2-3; D uncertain. This CDR3 contains 13 residues. The germline gives CDR1 KGHSH, CDR2 LQKENI.

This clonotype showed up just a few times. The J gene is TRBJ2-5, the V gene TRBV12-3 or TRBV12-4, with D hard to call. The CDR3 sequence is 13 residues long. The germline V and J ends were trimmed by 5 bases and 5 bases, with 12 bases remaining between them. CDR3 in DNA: TGTGCCAGCAGTCTATTTTTGGGGGAGACCCAGTACTTC. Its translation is CASSLFLGETQYF.

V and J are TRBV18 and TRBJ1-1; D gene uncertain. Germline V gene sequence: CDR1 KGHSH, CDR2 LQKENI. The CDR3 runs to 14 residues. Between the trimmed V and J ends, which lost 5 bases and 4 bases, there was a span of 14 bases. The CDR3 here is CASSARPVPTEAFF. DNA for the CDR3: TGTGCCAGCTCAGCCCGGCCGGTTCCCACTGAAGCTTTCTTT.

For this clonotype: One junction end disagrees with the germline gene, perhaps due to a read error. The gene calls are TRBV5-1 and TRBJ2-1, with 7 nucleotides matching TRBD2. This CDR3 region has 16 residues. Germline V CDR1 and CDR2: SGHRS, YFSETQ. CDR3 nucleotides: TGCGCCGGCAGCGCATTGGGGGGGGGACCATACAATGAGCAGTTCTTC. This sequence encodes CAGSALGGGPYNEQFF.

The CDR3 DNA follows: TGTGCCAGCAATGTTCAATTTAGGGGGAACACTGAAGCTTTCTTT. This encodes CASNVQFRGNTEAFF. The chain recombines TRBV28 with TRBJ1-1; a weak D match, TRBD1 (5 bases). Germline V CDR1 and CDR2: MDHEN, SYDVKM. This CDR3 is built from 15 residues. Trimming shortened V by 7 bases and J by 1 base, and 16 bases separated the two germline ends.